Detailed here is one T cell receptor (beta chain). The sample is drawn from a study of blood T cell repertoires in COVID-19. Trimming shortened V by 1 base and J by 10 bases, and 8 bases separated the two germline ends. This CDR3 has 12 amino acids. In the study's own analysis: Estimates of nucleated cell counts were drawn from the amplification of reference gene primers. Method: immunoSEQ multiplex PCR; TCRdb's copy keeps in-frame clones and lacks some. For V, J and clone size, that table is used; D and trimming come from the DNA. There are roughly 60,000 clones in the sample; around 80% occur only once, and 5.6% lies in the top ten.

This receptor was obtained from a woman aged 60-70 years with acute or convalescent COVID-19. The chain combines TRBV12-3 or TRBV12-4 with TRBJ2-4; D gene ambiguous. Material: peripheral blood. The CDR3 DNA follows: TGTGCCAGCAGTTTAGAGAACGGTATTCAGTACTTC. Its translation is CASSLENGIQYF.